The present T cell receptor beta chain was sequenced within a study of OX40 agonist ivuxolimab in advanced cancers. Sequencing used immunoSEQ multiplex PCR; TCRdb keeps in-frame clones, though not all of them. In the table there are some 40,000 clones, more than 60% of which are singletons. Germline loops: CDR1 LNHDA, CDR2 SQIVND (reference sequence). The CDR3 is made up of 13 amino acids. V lost 6 bases, J lost 2 bases, and 10 bases lay in between. Sequencing was performed on CD4+ or CD8+ T cells sorted from blood, taken in a trial of the OX40 agonist ivuxolimab. The TCR was taken from an adult with an advanced solid tumor such as melanoma, head and neck, liver or kidney cancer. The chain uses TRBV19 and TRBJ1-2; tentative D call: TRBD1 (5 bases). CDR3 nucleotides: TGTGCCAGTAGCCCGGAGGGGAACTATGGCTACACCTTC. The encoded protein is CASSPEGNYGYTF.